This TCR beta chain derives from a study of T cell responses to AZD1222 COVID-19 vaccine. Overall study context: Both about-4-week and about-12-week second-dose recipients were combined.

The study, taken as a whole, reports: There were vaccine-associated CD4 TCRs across spike, dominant at 160-218 and 743-854. Only 5 or 6 people who got AZD1222 tested seropositive at baseline. Females outnumbered males among donors, who were mostly white British; clonal diversity was possibly underestimated.

The CDR3 contains 16 residues. V lost 4 bases and J lost 3, with 17 bases in between. CDR1 is MRHNA, CDR2 SNTAGT, per germline. On this clone: Its matching antigen is unknown.

Method: immunoSEQ multiplex PCR; TCRdb's copy keeps in-frame clones and lacks some. Of roughly 100,000 clones in the sample, roughly 84% were seen once. The TCR sequence derives from an adult in good health. Specimen: peripheral blood, collected on day 0 of AZD1222 vaccination. The rearrangement joins TRBV6-4 to TRBJ2-3; D ambiguous. The CDR3 region has the DNA TGTGCCAGCAGTGGCTCCGTGGGCCTCGGGACAGATACGCAGTATTTT. This gives the protein CASSGSVGLGTDTQYF.